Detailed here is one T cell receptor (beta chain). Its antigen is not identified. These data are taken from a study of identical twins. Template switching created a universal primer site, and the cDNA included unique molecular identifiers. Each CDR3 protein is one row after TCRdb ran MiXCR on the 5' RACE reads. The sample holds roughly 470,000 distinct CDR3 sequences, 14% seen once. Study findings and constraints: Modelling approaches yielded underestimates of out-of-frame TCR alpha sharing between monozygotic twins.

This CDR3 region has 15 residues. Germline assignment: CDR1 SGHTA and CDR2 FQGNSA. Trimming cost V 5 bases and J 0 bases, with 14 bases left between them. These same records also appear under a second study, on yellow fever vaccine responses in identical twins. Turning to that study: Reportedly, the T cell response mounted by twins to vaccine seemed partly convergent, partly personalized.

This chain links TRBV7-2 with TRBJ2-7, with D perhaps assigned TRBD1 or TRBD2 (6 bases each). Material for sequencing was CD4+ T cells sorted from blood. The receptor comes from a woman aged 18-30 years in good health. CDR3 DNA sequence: TGTGCCAGCAGCCGCTCGGGGGCGGGCTCCTACGAGCAGTACTTC. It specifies CASSRSGAGSYEQYF.